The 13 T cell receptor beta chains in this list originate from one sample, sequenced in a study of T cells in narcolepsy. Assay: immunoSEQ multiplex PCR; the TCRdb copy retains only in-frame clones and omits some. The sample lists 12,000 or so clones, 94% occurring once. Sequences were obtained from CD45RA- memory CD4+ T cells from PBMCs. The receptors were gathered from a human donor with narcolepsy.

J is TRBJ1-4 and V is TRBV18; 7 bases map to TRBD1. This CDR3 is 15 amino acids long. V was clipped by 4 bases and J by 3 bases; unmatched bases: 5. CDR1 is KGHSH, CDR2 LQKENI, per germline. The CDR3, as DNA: TGTGCCAGCTCACTTGGGACAGCCTCTAATGAAAAACTGTTTTTT. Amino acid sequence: CASSLGTASNEKLFF.

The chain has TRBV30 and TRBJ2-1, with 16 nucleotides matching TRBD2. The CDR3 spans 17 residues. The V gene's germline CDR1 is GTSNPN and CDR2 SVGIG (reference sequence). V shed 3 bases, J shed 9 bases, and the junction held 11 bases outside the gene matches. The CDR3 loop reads CAWRRGLAGGLGIEQFF. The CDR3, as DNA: TGTGCCTGGAGACGGGGACTAGCGGGAGGGCTTGGTATTGAGCAGTTCTTC.

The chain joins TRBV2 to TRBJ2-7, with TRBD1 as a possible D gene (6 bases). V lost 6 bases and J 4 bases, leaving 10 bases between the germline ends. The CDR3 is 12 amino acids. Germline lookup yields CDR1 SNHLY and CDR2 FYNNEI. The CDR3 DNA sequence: TGTGCCAGCAGCGCCACAGGGTACGAGCAGTACTTC. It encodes CASSATGYEQYF.

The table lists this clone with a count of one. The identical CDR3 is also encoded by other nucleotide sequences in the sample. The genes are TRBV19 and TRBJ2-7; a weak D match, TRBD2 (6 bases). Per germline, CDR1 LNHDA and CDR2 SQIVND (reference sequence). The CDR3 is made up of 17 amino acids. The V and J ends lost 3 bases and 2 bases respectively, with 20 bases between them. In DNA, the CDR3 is TGTGCCAGTAGTATCGGGACTTCAGGACACGCAACCTACGAGCAGTACTTC. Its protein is CASSIGTSGHATYEQYF.

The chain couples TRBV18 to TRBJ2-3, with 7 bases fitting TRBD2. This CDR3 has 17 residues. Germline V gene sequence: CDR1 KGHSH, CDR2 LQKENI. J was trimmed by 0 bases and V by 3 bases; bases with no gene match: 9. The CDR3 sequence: CASSPTLSGVSTDTQYF. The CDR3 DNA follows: TGTGCCAGCTCACCTACCCTCAGCGGGGTTAGCACAGATACGCAGTATTTT.

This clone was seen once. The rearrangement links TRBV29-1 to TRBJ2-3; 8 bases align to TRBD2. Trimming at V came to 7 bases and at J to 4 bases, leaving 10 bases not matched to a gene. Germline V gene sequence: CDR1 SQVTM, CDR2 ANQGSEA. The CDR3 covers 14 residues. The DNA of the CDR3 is TGCAGCGCCTTGGCGGGGGGATCCGCAGATACGCAGTATTTT. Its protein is CSALAGGSADTQYF.

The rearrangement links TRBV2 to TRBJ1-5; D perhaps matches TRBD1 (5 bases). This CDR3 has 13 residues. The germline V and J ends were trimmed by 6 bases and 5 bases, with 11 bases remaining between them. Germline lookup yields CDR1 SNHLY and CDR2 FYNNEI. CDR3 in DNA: TGTGCCAGCAGGAGGGACGGTGATCAGCCCCAGCATTTT. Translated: CASRRDGDQPQHF.

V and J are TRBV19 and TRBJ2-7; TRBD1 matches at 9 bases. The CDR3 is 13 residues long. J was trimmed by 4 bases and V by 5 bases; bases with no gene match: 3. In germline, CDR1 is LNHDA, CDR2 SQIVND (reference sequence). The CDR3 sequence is CASSGQGRYEQYF. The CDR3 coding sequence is TGTGCCAGTAGTGGACAGGGGAGGTACGAGCAGTACTTC.

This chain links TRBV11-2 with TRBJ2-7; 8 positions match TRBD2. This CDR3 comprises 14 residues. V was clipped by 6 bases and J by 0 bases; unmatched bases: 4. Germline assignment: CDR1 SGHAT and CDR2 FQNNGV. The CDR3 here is CASSHGTSSYEQYF. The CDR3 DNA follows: TGTGCCAGCAGTCACGGGACTAGCTCCTACGAGCAGTACTTC.

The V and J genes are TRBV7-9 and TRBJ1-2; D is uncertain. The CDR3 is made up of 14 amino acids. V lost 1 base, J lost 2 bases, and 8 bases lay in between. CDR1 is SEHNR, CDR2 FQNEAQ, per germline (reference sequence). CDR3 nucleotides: TGTGCCAGCAGCTTAGAATCCCGGAACTATGGCTACACCTTC. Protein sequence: CASSLESRNYGYTF.

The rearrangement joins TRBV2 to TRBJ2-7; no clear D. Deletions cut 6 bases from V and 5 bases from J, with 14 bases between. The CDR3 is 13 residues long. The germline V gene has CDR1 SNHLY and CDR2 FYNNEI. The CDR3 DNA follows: TGTGCCAGCAGGATTCTGGGTCCGAACGAGCAGTACTTC. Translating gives CASRILGPNEQYF.

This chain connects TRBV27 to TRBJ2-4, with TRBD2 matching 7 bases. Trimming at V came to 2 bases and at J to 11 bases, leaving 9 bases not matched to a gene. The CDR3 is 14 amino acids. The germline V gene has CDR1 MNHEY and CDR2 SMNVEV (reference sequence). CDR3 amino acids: CASSLNRRGGFQYF. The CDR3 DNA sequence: TGTGCCAGCAGTTTAAATCGTCGGGGAGGGTTTCAGTACTTC.

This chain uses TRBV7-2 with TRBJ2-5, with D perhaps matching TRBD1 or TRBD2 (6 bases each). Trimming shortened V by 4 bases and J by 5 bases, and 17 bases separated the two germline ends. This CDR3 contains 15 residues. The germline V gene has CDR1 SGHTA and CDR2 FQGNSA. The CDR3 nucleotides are TGTGCCAGCAGCTGGGGGGACATGCCGCGGGAGACCCAGTACTTC. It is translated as CASSWGDMPRETQYF.